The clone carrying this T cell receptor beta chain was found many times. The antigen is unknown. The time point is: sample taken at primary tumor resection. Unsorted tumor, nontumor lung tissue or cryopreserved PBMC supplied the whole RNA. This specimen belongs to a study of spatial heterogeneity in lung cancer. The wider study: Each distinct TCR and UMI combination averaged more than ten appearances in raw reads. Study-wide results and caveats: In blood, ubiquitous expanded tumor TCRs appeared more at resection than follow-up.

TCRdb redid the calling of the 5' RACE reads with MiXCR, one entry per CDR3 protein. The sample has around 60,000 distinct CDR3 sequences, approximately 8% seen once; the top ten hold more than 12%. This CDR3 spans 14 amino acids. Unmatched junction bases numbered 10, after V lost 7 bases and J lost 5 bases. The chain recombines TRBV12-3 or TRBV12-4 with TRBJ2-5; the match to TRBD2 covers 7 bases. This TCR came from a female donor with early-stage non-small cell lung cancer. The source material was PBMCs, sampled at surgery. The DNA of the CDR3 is TGTGCCAGCACCCTTGGACTAGTTGGGGAGACCCAGTACTTC. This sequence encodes CASTLGLVGETQYF.